These 2 T cell receptor beta chains came from one sample sequenced in a study of blood T cell repertoires in COVID-19. The table came from immunoSEQ multiplex PCR; TCRdb's copy has only in-frame clones and leaves some out. The sample consists of about 210,000 clones, about 91% of them appearing once. Sequencing used peripheral blood. These receptors all come from a man aged 25-45 years with acute or convalescent COVID-19.

The CDR3 region is CASSISPGLGADNEQFF. In nucleotides, the CDR3 is TGTGCCAGTAGTATAAGCCCCGGACTAGGTGCAGACAATGAGCAGTTCTTC. V gene TRBV19 combines with J gene TRBJ2-1; 7 bases are shared with TRBD2. J was trimmed by 5 bases and V by 2 bases; bases with no gene match: 12. This CDR3 region has 17 residues. Germline V gene lookup returns CDR1 LNHDA and CDR2 SQIVND (reference sequence). Supplemented by reference TRBV19 and TRBJ2-1, the full variable domain reads DGGITQSPKYLFRKEGQNVTLSCEQNLNHDAMYWYRQDPGQGLRLIYYSQIVNDFQKGDIAEGYSVSREKKESFPLTVTSAQKNPTAFYLCASSISPGLGADNEQFFGPGTRLTVL.

DNA for the CDR3: TGTGCCAGCTCATCTCAGCGGGGGTTCGGCACAGATACGCAGTATTTT. As protein: CASSSQRGFGTDTQYF. This rearrangement joins TRBV18 to TRBJ2-3; TRBD2 aligns across 8 bases. Looked up from germline, CDR1 is KGHSH and CDR2 is LQKENI. There are 16 residues in the CDR3. With V trimmed by 5 bases and J by 1 base, 8 bases remained unmatched.